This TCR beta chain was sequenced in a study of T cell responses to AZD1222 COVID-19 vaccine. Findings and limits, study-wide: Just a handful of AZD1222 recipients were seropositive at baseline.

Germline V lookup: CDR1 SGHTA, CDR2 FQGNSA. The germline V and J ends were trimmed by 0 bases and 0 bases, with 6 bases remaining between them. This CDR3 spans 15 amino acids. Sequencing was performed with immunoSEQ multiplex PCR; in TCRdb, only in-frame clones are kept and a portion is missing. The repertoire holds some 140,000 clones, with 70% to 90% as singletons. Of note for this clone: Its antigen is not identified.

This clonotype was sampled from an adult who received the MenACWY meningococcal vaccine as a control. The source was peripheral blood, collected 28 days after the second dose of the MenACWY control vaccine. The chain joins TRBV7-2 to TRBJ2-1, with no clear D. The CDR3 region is CASSLAATSYNEQFF. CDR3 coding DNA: TGTGCCAGCAGCTTAGCAGCGACCTCCTACAATGAGCAGTTCTTC.